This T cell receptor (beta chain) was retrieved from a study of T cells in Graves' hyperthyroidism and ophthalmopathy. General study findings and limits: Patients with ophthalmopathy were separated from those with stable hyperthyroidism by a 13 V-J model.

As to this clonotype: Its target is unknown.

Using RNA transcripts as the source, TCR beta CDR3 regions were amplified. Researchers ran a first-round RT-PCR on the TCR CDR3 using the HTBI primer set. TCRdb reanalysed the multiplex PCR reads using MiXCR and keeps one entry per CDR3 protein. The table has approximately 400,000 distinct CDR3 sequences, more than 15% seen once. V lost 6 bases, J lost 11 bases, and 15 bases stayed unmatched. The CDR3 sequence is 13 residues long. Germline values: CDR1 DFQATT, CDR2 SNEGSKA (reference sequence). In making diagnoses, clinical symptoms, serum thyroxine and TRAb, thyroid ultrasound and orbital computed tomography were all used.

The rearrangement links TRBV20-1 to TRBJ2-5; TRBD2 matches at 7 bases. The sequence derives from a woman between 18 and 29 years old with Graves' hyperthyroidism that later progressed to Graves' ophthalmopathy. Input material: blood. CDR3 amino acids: CSAGGGLLAGQYF. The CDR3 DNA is TGCAGTGCCGGCGGGGGTCTCCTCGCGGGTCAGTACTTC.